This T cell receptor beta chain was sequenced for a study of a mutant IDH1 vaccine in newly diagnosed glioma. Assay: immunoSEQ multiplex PCR; the TCRdb copy retains only in-frame clones and omits some. The table shows about 88,000 clones, with about 80% occurring only once. Between the trimmed V and J ends, which lost 7 bases and 1 base, there was a span of 10 bases. Germline-derived CDR1 and CDR2 are MRHNA and SNTAGT. The CDR3 runs 13 residues. Indicated time point: baseline, week 1 (first vaccination visit). Specified treatment: pre-vaccination baseline after standard-of-care therapy. The sequence was collected from a man aged 40-50 years with glioma. Some clones in this sample may be carry-over from other donors' samples. Sequencing was performed on PBMCs, taken from a glioma patient treated with radiotherapy, temozolomide or both. This rearrangement joins TRBV6-4 to TRBJ1-1; D perhaps matches TRBD1 (5 bases). The CDR3 is CASKNTGNTEAFF. For the CDR3, the DNA is TGTGCCAGCAAAAACACAGGGAACACTGAAGCTTTCTTT.